The subject of this entry is one T cell receptor beta chain. No antigen is known for it. RNA transcripts gave rise to amplified TCR beta CDR3 regions. First-round RT-PCR of the TCR CDR3 relied on the HTBI primer set. Each CDR3 protein gets one entry after TCRdb re-called the multiplex PCR reads with MiXCR. Among about 710,000 distinct CDR3 sequences listed, less than 20% were seen once. The data belong to a study of T cells in Graves' hyperthyroidism and ophthalmopathy. Study outcomes and limitations: Clonotypes that were expanded in thyroid above 0.001 mostly appeared in blood too.

Germline V lookup: CDR1 SGHTA, CDR2 FQGNSA. With 1 base removed from V and 7 bases from J, the gap between germline ends came to 13 bases. This CDR3 contains 14 residues. This TCR derives from a man aged 18 to 35 with Graves' hyperthyroidism. Sequenced input: blood. This sequence joins TRBV7-2 and TRBJ1-2; perhaps TRBD1 as D (5 bases). DNA of the CDR3: TGTGCCAGCAGCTTAGATGGCAGGGAGGTTGGCTACACCTTC. It encodes CASSLDGREVGYTF.